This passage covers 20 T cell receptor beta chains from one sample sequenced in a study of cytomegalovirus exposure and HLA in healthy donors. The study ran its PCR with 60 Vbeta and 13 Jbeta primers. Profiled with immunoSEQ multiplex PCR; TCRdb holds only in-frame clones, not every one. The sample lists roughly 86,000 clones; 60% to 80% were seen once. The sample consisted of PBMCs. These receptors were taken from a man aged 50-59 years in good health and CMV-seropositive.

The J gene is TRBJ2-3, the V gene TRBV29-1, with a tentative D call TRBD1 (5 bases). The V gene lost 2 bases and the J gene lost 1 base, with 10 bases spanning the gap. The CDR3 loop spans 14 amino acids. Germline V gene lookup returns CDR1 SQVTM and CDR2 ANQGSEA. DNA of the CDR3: TGCAGCGTTGAATTGGACACCCGCACAGATACGCAGTATTTT. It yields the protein CSVELDTRTDTQYF.

CDR3 nucleotide sequence: TGTGCCAGTAGTACTACAGCCGGGGAGCTGTTTTTT. Residues: CASSTTAGELFF. The chain carries TRBV19 and TRBJ2-2; D unclear. This CDR3 is 12 amino acids long. Germline V CDR1 and CDR2: LNHDA, SQIVND (reference sequence). V was clipped by 4 bases and J by 6 bases, with 6 bases between them.

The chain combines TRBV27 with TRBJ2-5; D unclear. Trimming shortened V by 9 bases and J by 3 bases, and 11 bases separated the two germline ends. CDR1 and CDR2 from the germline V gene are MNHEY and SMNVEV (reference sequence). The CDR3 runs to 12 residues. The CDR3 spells CASKNREETQYF. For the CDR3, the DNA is TGTGCCAGTAAAAACAGAGAAGAGACCCAGTACTTC.

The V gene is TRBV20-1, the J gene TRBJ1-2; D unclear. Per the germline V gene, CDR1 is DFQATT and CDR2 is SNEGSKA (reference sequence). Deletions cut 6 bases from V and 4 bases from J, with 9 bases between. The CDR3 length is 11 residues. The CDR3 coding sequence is TGCAGTGCGGCTCCCCTCTATGGCTACACCTTC. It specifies CSAAPLYGYTF.

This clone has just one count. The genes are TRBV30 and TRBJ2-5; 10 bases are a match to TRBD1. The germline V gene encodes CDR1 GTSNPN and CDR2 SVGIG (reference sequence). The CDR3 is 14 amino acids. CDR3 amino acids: CASRTGGISETQYF. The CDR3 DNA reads TGTGCTTCCCGGACAGGGGGGATTTCGGAGACCCAGTACTTC.

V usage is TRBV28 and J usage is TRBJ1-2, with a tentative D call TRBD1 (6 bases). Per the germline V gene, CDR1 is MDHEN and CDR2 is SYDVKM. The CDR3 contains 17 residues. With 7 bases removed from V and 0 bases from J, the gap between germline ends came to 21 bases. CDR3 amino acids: CASTTHSRGTTNYGYTF. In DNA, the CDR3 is TGTGCCAGCACCACGCACAGCAGGGGCACCACTAACTATGGCTACACCTTC.

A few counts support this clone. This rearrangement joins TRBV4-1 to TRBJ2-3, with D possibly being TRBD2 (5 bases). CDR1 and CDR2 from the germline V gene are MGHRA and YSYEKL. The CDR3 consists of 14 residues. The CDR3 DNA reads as TGCGCGGGGAGACAATCCACTAGCACAGATACGCAGTATTTT. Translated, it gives CAGRQSTSTDTQYF.

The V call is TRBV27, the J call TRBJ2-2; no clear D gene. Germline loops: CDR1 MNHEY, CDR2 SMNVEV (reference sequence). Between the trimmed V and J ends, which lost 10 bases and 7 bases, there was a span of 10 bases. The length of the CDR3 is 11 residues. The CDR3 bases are TGTGCCACCCGAGGCGGCGGGGAGCTGTTTTTT. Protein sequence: CATRGGGELFF.

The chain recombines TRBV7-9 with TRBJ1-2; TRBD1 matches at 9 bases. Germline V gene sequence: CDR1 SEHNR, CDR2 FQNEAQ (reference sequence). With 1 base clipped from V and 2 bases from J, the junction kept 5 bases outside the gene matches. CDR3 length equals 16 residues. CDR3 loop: CASSLVVTGGNYGYTF. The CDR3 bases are TGTGCCAGCAGCTTAGTTGTCACAGGGGGCAACTATGGCTACACCTTC.

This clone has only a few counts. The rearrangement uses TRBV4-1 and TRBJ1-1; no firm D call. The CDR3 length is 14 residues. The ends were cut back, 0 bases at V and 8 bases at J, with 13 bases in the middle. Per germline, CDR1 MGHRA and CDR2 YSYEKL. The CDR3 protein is CASSQDLQTKEAFF. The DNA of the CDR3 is TGCGCCAGCAGCCAAGATTTACAGACTAAAGAAGCTTTCTTT.

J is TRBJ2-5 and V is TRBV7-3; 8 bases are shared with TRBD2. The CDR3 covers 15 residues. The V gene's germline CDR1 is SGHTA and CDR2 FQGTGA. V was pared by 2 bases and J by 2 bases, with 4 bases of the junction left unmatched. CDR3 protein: CASSLQGLDQETQYF. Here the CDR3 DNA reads TGTGCCAGCAGCTTACAGGGACTAGATCAAGAGACCCAGTACTTC.

The CDR3 DNA reads as TGTGCCAGCAGCTTAGATCGGGGCACAGATACGCAGTATTTT. As protein: CASSLDRGTDTQYF. V and J are TRBV11-2 and TRBJ2-3; D gene uncertain. The CDR3 length is 14 residues. Trimming took off 0 bases at V and 1 base at J, with 5 bases between the two ends. Looked up from germline, CDR1 is SGHAT and CDR2 is FQNNGV.

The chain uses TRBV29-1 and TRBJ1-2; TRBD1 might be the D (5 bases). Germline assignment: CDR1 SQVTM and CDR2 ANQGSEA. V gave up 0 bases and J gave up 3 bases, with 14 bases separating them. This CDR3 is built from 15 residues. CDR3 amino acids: CSVEDLGQGHYGYTF. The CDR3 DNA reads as TGCAGCGTTGAAGATTTAGGGCAGGGCCACTATGGCTACACCTTC. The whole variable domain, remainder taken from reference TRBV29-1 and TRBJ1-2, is SAVISQKPSRDICQRGTSLTIQCQVDSQVTMMFWYRQQPGQSLTLIATANQGSEATYESGFVIDKFPISRPNLTFSTLTVSNMSPEDSSIYLCSVEDLGQGHYGYTFGSGTRLTVV.

The CDR3 reads CASLKGRGPGIGEQYF. CDR3 in DNA: TGTGCCAGCCTAAAAGGGCGAGGGCCCGGAATAGGCGAGCAGTACTTC. V is TRBV2 and J is TRBJ2-7, with TRBD2 as a possible D gene (5 bases). The CDR3 length is 16 residues. V was shortened by 8 bases and J by 6 bases, with 26 bases between the two germline ends. Germline-derived CDR1 and CDR2 are SNHLY and FYNNEI.

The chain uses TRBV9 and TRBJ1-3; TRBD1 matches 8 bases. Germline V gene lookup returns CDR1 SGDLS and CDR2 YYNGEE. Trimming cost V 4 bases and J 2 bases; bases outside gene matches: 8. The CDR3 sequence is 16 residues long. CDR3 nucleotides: TGTGCCAGCAGCACGACGGACAGGGTTACTGGAAACACCATATATTTT. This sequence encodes CASSTTDRVTGNTIYF.

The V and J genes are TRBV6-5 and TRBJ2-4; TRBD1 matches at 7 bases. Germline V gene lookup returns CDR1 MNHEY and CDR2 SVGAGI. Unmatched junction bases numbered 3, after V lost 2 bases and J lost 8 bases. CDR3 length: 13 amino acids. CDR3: CASSYVTGDIQYF. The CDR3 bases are TGTGCCAGCAGTTACGTAACAGGGGACATTCAGTACTTC.

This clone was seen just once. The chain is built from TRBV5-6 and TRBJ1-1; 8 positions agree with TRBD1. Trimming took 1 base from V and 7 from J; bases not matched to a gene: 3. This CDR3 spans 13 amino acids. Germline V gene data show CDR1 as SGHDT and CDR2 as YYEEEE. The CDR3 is CASSLPQGGEAFF. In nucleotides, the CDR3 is TGTGCCAGCAGCTTGCCACAGGGGGGTGAAGCTTTCTTT. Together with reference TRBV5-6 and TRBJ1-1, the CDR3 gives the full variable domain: DAGVTQSPTHLIKTRGQQVTLRCSPKSGHDTVSWYQQALGQGPQFIFQYYEEEERQRGNFPDRFSGHQFPNYSSELNVNALLLGDSALYLCASSLPQGGEAFFGQGTRLTVV.

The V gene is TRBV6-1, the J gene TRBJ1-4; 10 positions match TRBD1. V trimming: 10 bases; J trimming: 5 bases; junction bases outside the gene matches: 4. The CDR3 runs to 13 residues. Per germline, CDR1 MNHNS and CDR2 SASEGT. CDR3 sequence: CATQTGGNEKLFF. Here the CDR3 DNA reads TGTGCCACCCAGACAGGGGGCAATGAAAAACTGTTTTTT.

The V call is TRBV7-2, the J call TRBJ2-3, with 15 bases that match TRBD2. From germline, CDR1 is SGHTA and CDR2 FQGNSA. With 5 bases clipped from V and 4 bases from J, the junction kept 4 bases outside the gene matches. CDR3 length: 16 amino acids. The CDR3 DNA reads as TGTGCCAGCAGCGGACTAGCGGGGGGGTCCGCAGATACGCAGTATTTT. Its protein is CASSGLAGGSADTQYF.

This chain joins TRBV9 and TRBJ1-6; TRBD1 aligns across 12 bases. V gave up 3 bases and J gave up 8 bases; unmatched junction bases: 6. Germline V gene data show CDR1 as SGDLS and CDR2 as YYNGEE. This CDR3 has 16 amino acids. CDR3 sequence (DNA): TGTGCCAGCAGCGAGGGGACAGGGGGCAGGTATTCACCCCTCCACTTT. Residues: CASSEGTGGRYSPLHF.